This TCR beta chain was recovered during a study of Tregs in tolerant kidney transplant recipients. Whole-study results and caveats: Biological reproducibility was not directly addressed, but technical replication error appeared minimal. The most relevant donor-specific Treg TCRbeta repertoire apparently came from expansion with activated donor B cells.

The method was immunoSEQ multiplex PCR; TCRdb's version includes in-frame clones alone and lacks a portion of them. The top ten hold 1.5% to 2% of the sample, which has about 100,000 clones, approximately 94% seen once. Notes on this clone: Its specificity is not known.

Recipients received nonmyeloablative bone marrow transplants from related graft donors, with transient mixed chimerism. Unstimulated regulatory T cells (CD4+CD25+CD127-), CD4+CD25- non-regulatory cells, CD4 and CD8 cells were FACS-sorted from thawed PBMCs. The TCR was taken from a human patient who received a combined kidney and bone marrow transplant. The T cells may come from the graft donor. The starting material was CD4+ T cells from blood (PBMCs), obtained 12 months after the transplant.

CDR3 sequence (DNA): TGTGCCAGCCGTCCCGGATCCTCGGGTCGTGGCTATGGCTACACCTTC. Translation gives CASRPGSSGRGYGYTF. The chain recombines TRBV18 with TRBJ1-2; D uncertain. From germline, CDR1 is KGHSH and CDR2 LQKENI. V gave up 8 bases and J gave up 4 bases, with 23 bases separating them. The CDR3 spans 16 residues.